Listed here are 10 T cell receptor beta chains from one sample, sequenced in a study of blood T cell repertoires in COVID-19. Produced via immunoSEQ multiplex PCR; TCRdb's table is partial and in-frame only. The sample holds roughly 250,000 clones, approximately 91% seen once. Sequencing was carried out using PBMCs or T cells enriched from blood (not recorded which). The receptors originated from a woman aged 40-49 years with acute COVID-19.

The rearrangement joins TRBV5-6 to TRBJ1-1, with D unclear. V lost 2 bases and J 3 bases, leaving 17 bases between the germline ends. Germline values: CDR1 SGHDT, CDR2 YYEEEE. This CDR3 has 16 amino acids. CDR3 region: CASSFLRGGYDTEAFF. Written as DNA, the CDR3 is TGTGCCAGCAGCTTTTTGAGAGGAGGGTACGACACTGAAGCTTTCTTT.

V usage is TRBV6-5 and J usage is TRBJ2-7; D not certain. The CDR3 has 13 residues. CDR1 MNHEY and CDR2 SVGAGI come from the germline V gene. Trimming cost V 4 bases and J 0 bases, with 7 bases left between them. CDR3 bases: TGTGCCAGCAGTTCTTCCAGCTCCTACGAGCAGTACTTC. It codes for CASSSSSSYEQYF.

The chain uses TRBV2 and TRBJ2-7, with TRBD1 identical over 9 bases. The germline gives CDR1 SNHLY, CDR2 FYNNEI. This CDR3 contains 13 residues. Germline trimming cut 8 bases from V and 6 bases from J; bases unmatched to any gene: 8. CDR3 bases: TGTGCCAGCGACGGGACAGGGAGCGGCGAGCAGTACTTC. Translated: CASDGTGSGEQYF.

The chain has TRBV7-8 and TRBJ2-4; weak D call: TRBD1 (5 bases). V lost 4 bases and J lost 1, with 14 bases in between. The CDR3 consists of 16 residues. Looked up from germline, CDR1 is SGHVS and CDR2 is FQNEAQ. The CDR3 DNA follows: TGTGCCAGCAGCTCGCAGGGAAGTTGGGCCAAAAACATTCAGTACTTC. This codes for CASSSQGSWAKNIQYF.

This rearrangement joins TRBV7-2 to TRBJ1-6; 7 positions match TRBD1. The CDR3 totals 13 residues. The ends lost 5 bases at V and 9 bases at J; junction bases unmatched: 4. Germline values: CDR1 SGHTA, CDR2 FQGNSA. The CDR3 reads CASSDRVSSPLHF. CDR3 bases: TGTGCCAGCAGCGACAGGGTTTCTTCACCCCTCCACTTT.

The chain joins TRBV6-5 to TRBJ1-3; D is unresolved. Per the germline V gene, CDR1 is MNHEY and CDR2 is SVGAGI. V was cut by 2 bases and J by 2 bases, with 13 bases left in between. The CDR3 has 16 amino acids. The CDR3 DNA reads TGTGCCAGCAGTTACGATCAGAGGGTTACTGGAAACACCATATATTTT. Encoded protein: CASSYDQRVTGNTIYF.

CDR3 sequence reads: CASSLGAGEGYTF. In DNA, the CDR3 is TGTGCCAGCAGCTTAGGGGCCGGCGAGGGCTACACCTTC. This chain links TRBV7-9 with TRBJ1-2; D ambiguous. Per germline, CDR1 SEHNR and CDR2 FQNEAQ (reference sequence). This CDR3 has 13 amino acids. Trimming pared 1 base from V and 8 bases from J, leaving 11 bases between.

The V and J genes are TRBV19 and TRBJ1-2, with 7 bases identical to TRBD1. CDR1 is LNHDA, CDR2 SQIVND, per germline (reference sequence). The V gene end was trimmed by 5 bases and the J gene end by 8 bases; junction bases not matched to a gene: 5. There are 12 residues in the CDR3. The CDR3 loop is CASSEGAWGYTF. The CDR3 bases are TGTGCCAGTAGTGAGGGGGCTTGGGGCTACACCTTC.

This clone is a singleton in its sample. The gene calls are TRBV5-1 and TRBJ2-5, with a possible D match to TRBD2 (6 bases). Germline V lookup: CDR1 SGHRS, CDR2 YFSETQ. Between the trimmed V and J ends, which lost 0 bases and 5 bases, there was a span of 11 bases. The CDR3 spans 14 residues. In DNA, the CDR3 is TGCGCCAGCAGCTTGGGGGACTTTTTCGAGACCCAGTACTTC. This encodes CASSLGDFFETQYF.

The chain has TRBV9 and TRBJ1-2; 7 bases map to TRBD1. Germline CDR1 SGDLS, CDR2 YYNGEE. This CDR3 is 14 amino acids long. After removal of 3 bases from V and 4 bases from J, the junction contained 6 bases not matched to a gene. The CDR3 DNA sequence: TGTGCCAGCAGCGCACAGGGACAGTTCTATGGCTACACCTTC. Translating it yields CASSAQGQFYGYTF.